Shown below are 18 T cell receptor beta chains from a single sample sequenced in a study of CD8+CD57+ T cells in acquired aplastic anemia. TCR beta VDJ and CDR3 were profiled, and genomic DNA was the template. In TCRdb, the reads were re-called with MiXCR into one record per CDR3 protein. The data contain some 240,000 distinct CDR3 sequences, 30% to 40% of them singletons. Source material: sorted CD4+, CD8+, or CD8+CD57+ T cells (not recorded which) from PBMCs. The receptors come from a human donor in good health, serving as a control.

This clonotype was counted many times. The chain has TRBV2 and TRBJ1-4, with unresolved D. The CDR3 contains 14 residues. Between the trimmed V and J ends, which lost 11 bases and 0 bases, there was a span of 13 bases. CDR1 is SNHLY and CDR2 is FYNNEI in the germline V gene. CDR3 sequence: CAGGRTSTNEKLFF. In nucleotides, the CDR3 is TGTGCCGGAGGCCGGACTTCAACTAATGAAAAACTGTTTTTT.

This clonotype occurred once. The chain uses TRBV7-4 and TRBJ2-5, with D possibly TRBD1 on 5 matching bases. The CDR3 covers 16 residues. V dropped 2 bases and J dropped 4 bases, with 17 bases sitting between them. Germline CDR1 SGHVT, CDR2 SQSDAQ. The CDR3 sequence: CASSLLFQGLRETQYF. CDR3 DNA: TGTGCCAGCAGCTTATTATTTCAGGGATTGAGAGAGACCCAGTACTTC.

This clonotype occurred many times. V is TRBV5-1 and J is TRBJ1-5; TRBD1 might be the D (5 bases). This CDR3 contains 14 residues. The V and J ends lost 5 bases and 0 bases respectively, with 9 bases between them. Germline V gives CDR1 SGHRS, CDR2 YFSETQ. CDR3 sequence (DNA): TGCGCCAGCAGACTCGACAGTAGCAATCAGCCCCAGCATTTT. Translating it yields CASRLDSSNQPQHF.

J is TRBJ1-6 and V is TRBV15; tentatively, D is TRBD1 (5 bases). Germline V gives CDR1 LNHNV, CDR2 YYDKDF (reference sequence). The CDR3 consists of 15 residues. V gave up 0 bases and J gave up 6 bases, with 9 bases separating them. The CDR3 DNA reads as TGTGCCACCAGCAGAGATAAGGGGTTTAATTCACCCCTCCACTTT. It codes for CATSRDKGFNSPLHF.

This clonotype was detected many times. The V and J genes are TRBV7-2 and TRBJ1-4, with D possibly TRBD1 on 6 matching bases. Between the trimmed V and J ends, which lost 3 bases and 7 bases, there was a span of 12 bases. CDR3 size: 14 residues. Germline lookup yields CDR1 SGHTA and CDR2 FQGNSA. The CDR3 reads CASSFRGGGEKLFF. The CDR3 DNA follows: TGTGCCAGCAGCTTCCGCGGAGGGGGTGAAAAACTGTTTTTT. Based on the CDR3 plus reference TRBV7-2 and TRBJ1-4, the full variable domain is GAGVSQSPSNKVTEKGKDVELRCDPISGHTALYWYRQSLGQGLEFLIYFQGNSAPDKSGLPSDRFSAERTGGSVSTLTIQRTQQEDSAVYLCASSFRGGGEKLFFGSGTQLSVL.

The sample holds many counts of this clonotype. This chain connects TRBV11-2 to TRBJ2-5, with D maybe TRBD1 (5 bases). The germline V and J ends were trimmed by 2 bases and 2 bases, with 21 bases remaining between them. From germline, CDR1 is SGHAT and CDR2 FQNNGV. The CDR3 contains 18 residues. Here the CDR3 reads CASSLIQDVLRLQETQYF. The DNA of the CDR3 is TGTGCCAGCAGCTTAATACAGGATGTTCTTCGTCTTCAAGAGACCCAGTACTTC.

The V call is TRBV2, the J call TRBJ2-5; D is ambiguous. The germline CDR1 and CDR2 sequences are SNHLY and FYNNEI. Trimming took 8 bases from V and 13 from J, leaving 8 bases between them. This CDR3 is 8 amino acids long. DNA of the CDR3: TGTGCCAGCTCTTCCCGGTACTTC. Translated: CASSSRYF.

The genes are TRBV25-1 and TRBJ1-2; D unclear. Per the germline V gene, CDR1 is MGHDK and CDR2 is SYGVNS. The CDR3 is made up of 12 amino acids. Trimming removed 6 bases from V and 4 bases from J, with 9 bases in between. The CDR3 is CASRGTPYGYTF. The CDR3 DNA reads as TGTGCCAGCAGAGGAACACCCTATGGCTACACCTTC.

This clonotype was observed a handful of times. The chain carries TRBV6-1 and TRBJ1-1; D gene uncertain. CDR3 length: 13 residues. Trimming shortened V by 8 bases and J by 1 base, and 11 bases separated the two germline ends. CDR1 is MNHNS and CDR2 is SASEGT in the germline V gene. For the CDR3, the DNA is TGTGCCAGCGTGGGAACTGAGAACACTGAAGCTTTCTTT. Translation gives CASVGTENTEAFF.

On this clonotype: Since a much larger clone is just one base distant, this may be a read error. J is TRBJ2-3 and V is TRBV20-1, with 7 bases aligning to TRBD2. Looked up from germline, CDR1 is DFQATT and CDR2 is SNEGSKA (reference sequence). The CDR3 sequence is 15 residues long. Germline trimming cut 5 bases from V and 2 bases from J; bases unmatched to any gene: 10. The CDR3: CSAVEGGRNTDTQYF. The CDR3 bases are TGCAGTGCTGTAGAGGGAGGGCGAAACACAGATACGCAGTATTTT.

This clonotype was recorded many times. This sequence joins TRBV6-6 and TRBJ2-7, with D hard to call. Trimming stripped 4 bases from V and 3 bases from J, with 13 bases between. Germline V gene lookup returns CDR1 MNHNY and CDR2 SVGAGI (reference sequence). The CDR3 contains 14 residues. CDR3 nucleotides: TGTGCCAGCAGTTTCGCACTGGCAATCTACGAGCAGTACTTC. Protein: CASSFALAIYEQYF.

Ten or more counts support this clonotype. V gene TRBV6-4 combines with J gene TRBJ1-1; unclear D gene. Between the trimmed V and J ends, which lost 3 bases and 2 bases, there was a span of 7 bases. This CDR3 has 13 amino acids. From germline, CDR1 is MRHNA and CDR2 SNTAGT. The CDR3 sequence is CASSEKANTEAFF. The CDR3 DNA sequence: TGTGCCAGCAGTGAAAAGGCAAACACTGAAGCTTTCTTT.

This chain's CDR3 is CASNGQGSYGYTF. CDR3 coding DNA: TGTGCCAGCAATGGACAGGGGTCCTATGGCTACACCTTC. The rearrangement uses TRBV2 and TRBJ1-2, with TRBD1 matching 9 bases. CDR3 length: 13 residues. The V gene's germline CDR1 is SNHLY and CDR2 FYNNEI. The junction had 4 bases not matched to a gene; V was cut back by 7 bases and J by 4 bases.

This clonotype was recorded many times. The rearrangement links TRBV2 to TRBJ2-7; 11 bases match TRBD1. CDR3 size: 14 residues. V lost 5 bases, J lost 4 bases, and 4 bases stayed unmatched. In germline, CDR1 is SNHLY, CDR2 FYNNEI. The CDR3 nucleotides read TGTGCCAGCAGTAGGACAGGGGGCGAGTACGAGCAGTACTTC. It yields the protein CASSRTGGEYEQYF.

At least ten counts were recorded for this clonotype. This chain links TRBV12-3 or TRBV12-4 with TRBJ2-7, with a tentative D call TRBD1 (6 bases). The length of the CDR3 is 13 residues. V lost 6 bases and J 4 bases, leaving 13 bases between the germline ends. In DNA form, the CDR3 reads TGTGCCAGCAGCGTCAGGGGCCAGTACGAGCAGTACTTC. Translation: CASSVRGQYEQYF.

This clonotype appeared a few times. V and J are TRBV20-1 and TRBJ1-5, with TRBD1 identical over 9 bases. CDR1 is DFQATT and CDR2 is SNEGSKA in the germline V gene (reference sequence). Trimming cost V 3 bases and J 2 bases; bases outside gene matches: 5. The length of the CDR3 is 15 residues. CDR3 nucleotides: TGCAGTGCTAGGGAGACAGGGGGTCGCAATCAGCCCCAGCATTTT. It translates to CSARETGGRNQPQHF.

The gene calls are TRBV10-3 and TRBJ1-5; the D is unclear. CDR1 and CDR2 (germline): ENHRY, SYGVKD. Deletions cut 7 bases from V and 6 bases from J, with 10 bases between. This CDR3 is built from 12 residues. Here the CDR3 DNA reads TGTGCCATCACCCCACGGGGTCAGCCCCAGCATTTT. It specifies CAITPRGQPQHF.

The V call is TRBV20-1, the J call TRBJ2-7; D may be TRBD1 (5 bases). This CDR3 spans 12 amino acids. With 3 bases removed from V and 0 bases from J, the gap between germline ends came to 6 bases. The V gene's germline CDR1 is DFQATT and CDR2 SNEGSKA (reference sequence). The CDR3 nucleotides read TGCAGTGCTAGGGACAACTCCTACGAGCAGTACTTC. Its protein product is CSARDNSYEQYF.